This section outlines one T cell receptor (beta chain) sequence together with its context. The data stem from a study of T cell changes during pregnancy in multiple sclerosis. Germline V gene sequence: CDR1 SGHRS, CDR2 YFSETQ. Germline trimming cut 1 base from V and 5 bases from J; bases unmatched to any gene: 9. The CDR3 runs 16 residues. Clones were read by immunoSEQ multiplex PCR, and TCRdb kept only the in-frame ones, dropping some. In the table there are approximately 90,000 clones, about 89% of which are singletons. The genes are TRBV5-1 and TRBJ2-5; the match to TRBD1 covers 9 bases. Specimen: peripheral blood, collected in the first trimester of pregnancy. This TCR was sampled from a female donor with multiple sclerosis, enrolled in a pregnancy study. Here the CDR3 reads CASSLRDRAPRETQYF. The CDR3 nucleotides read TGCGCCAGCAGCTTGCGGGACAGGGCGCCTCGGGAGACCCAGTACTTC. The entire variable domain, with the rest obtained from reference TRBV5-1 and TRBJ2-5, is as follows: KAGVTQTPRYLIKTRGQQVTLSCSPISGHRSVSWYQQTPGQGLQFLFEYFSETQRNKGNFPGRFSGRQFSNSRSEMNVSTLELGDSALYLCASSLRDRAPRETQYFGPGTRLLVL.